The 26 T cell receptor beta chains in this list originate from one sample, sequenced in a study of OX40 agonist ivuxolimab in advanced cancers. The method was immunoSEQ multiplex PCR; TCRdb's version includes in-frame clones alone and lacks a portion of them. The sample has under 90,000 clones; about 85% are singletons. The sequencing here drew on CD4+ or CD8+ T cells sorted from blood, taken in a trial of the OX40 agonist ivuxolimab. The receptors shown here come from an adult with an advanced solid tumor such as melanoma, head and neck, liver or kidney cancer.

The chain employs TRBV6-5 and TRBJ2-3; D may be TRBD1 (6 bases). V dropped 6 bases and J dropped 4 bases, with 11 bases sitting between them. Germline CDR1 reads MNHEY; CDR2 reads SVGAGI. The CDR3 has 13 amino acids. The DNA of the CDR3 is TGTGCCAGCAGAGTACAGGGACCAGATACGCAGTATTTT. It translates to CASRVQGPDTQYF.

The genes are TRBV11-2 and TRBJ2-1, with D perhaps TRBD2 (5 bases). Trimming took off 4 bases at V and 2 bases at J, with 12 bases between the two ends. The germline V gene encodes CDR1 SGHAT and CDR2 FQNNGV. The CDR3 is 15 amino acids. CDR3 residues: CASSSLSGAYNEQFF. CDR3 bases: TGTGCCAGCAGCTCCTTGAGCGGCGCCTACAATGAGCAGTTCTTC.

V gene TRBV6-1 combines with J gene TRBJ1-3; D is unclear. V was pared by 2 bases and J by 0 bases, with 11 bases between. The CDR3 has 16 residues. CDR1 MNHNS and CDR2 SASEGT come from the germline V gene. The CDR3 sequence is CASSESRGYSGNTIYF. CDR3 bases: TGTGCCAGCAGTGAAAGTCGAGGATACTCTGGAAACACCATATATTTT.

V usage is TRBV15 and J usage is TRBJ2-3, with D uncertain. V dropped 4 bases and J dropped 3 bases, with 2 bases sitting between them. This CDR3 has 11 residues. Germline-derived CDR1 and CDR2 are LNHNV and YYDKDF (reference sequence). CDR3 in amino acids: CATSMTDTQYF. The CDR3 DNA follows: TGTGCCACCAGCATGACAGATACGCAGTATTTT.

The rearrangement joins TRBV27 to TRBJ2-3; D is unresolved. CDR1 is MNHEY and CDR2 is SMNVEV in the germline V gene (reference sequence). Trimming removed 1 base from V and 3 bases from J, with 14 bases in between. This CDR3 has 16 residues. The CDR3 region is CASSLYFSDGTDTQYF. In DNA form, the CDR3 reads TGTGCCAGCAGTTTATATTTTTCCGATGGGACAGATACGCAGTATTTT.

The chain is built from TRBV6-5 and TRBJ2-3; 12 bases are a match to TRBD2. The ends lost 5 bases at V and 2 bases at J; junction bases unmatched: 2. The germline CDR1 and CDR2 sequences are MNHEY and SVGAGI. The CDR3 is 15 amino acids. Here the CDR3 DNA reads TGTGCCAGCAGTCGACTAGCGGGAGACACAGATACGCAGTATTTT. It specifies CASSRLAGDTDTQYF.

The chain is built from TRBV28 and TRBJ2-7, with 10 nucleotides matching TRBD1. The CDR3 extends over 14 amino acids. The V and J ends lost 5 bases and 9 bases, in that order; junction bases with no gene match: 10. Germline CDR1 and CDR2: MDHEN and SYDVKM. CDR3 loop: CASSRGQGGVGQYF. Here the CDR3 DNA reads TGTGCCAGCAGTAGAGGACAGGGGGGGGTCGGGCAGTACTTC.

This clone was found a few times. This chain uses TRBV6-4 with TRBJ2-2; D gene unclear. The CDR3 is 12 amino acids. CDR1 and CDR2 from the germline V gene are MRHNA and SNTAGT. The V end lost 6 bases, the J end lost 0 bases, and 2 bases lay between the germline ends. The CDR3 DNA reads as TGTGCCAGCAGACCGAACACCGGGGAGCTGTTTTTT. Amino acids: CASRPNTGELFF.

This chain links TRBV5-6 with TRBJ1-2; TRBD1 matches at 8 bases. The CDR3 has 13 amino acids. Germline V CDR1 and CDR2: SGHDT, YYEEEE. V trimming: 6 bases; J trimming: 5 bases; junction bases outside the gene matches: 6. The CDR3 DNA reads as TGTGCCAGCACACAGGGGGATCGGTATGGCTACACCTTC. It specifies CASTQGDRYGYTF.

The V and J genes are TRBV30 and TRBJ1-1, with a weak D call TRBD1 (5 bases). Germline V CDR1 and CDR2: GTSNPN, SVGIG (reference sequence). The V end was cut by 4 bases, the J end by 7 bases, with 16 bases between. The CDR3 spans 13 residues. The chain's CDR3 is CAWTAGPILEAFF. The CDR3 coding sequence is TGTGCCTGGACCGCAGGGCCCATCCTTGAAGCTTTCTTT.

The V and J genes are TRBV15 and TRBJ2-2; possibly TRBD1 for D (6 bases). This CDR3 contains 16 residues. The germline gives CDR1 LNHNV, CDR2 YYDKDF (reference sequence). The ends were cut back, 5 bases at V and 1 base at J, with 14 bases in the middle. The CDR3 sequence: CATSSSWGQNTGELFF. CDR3 in DNA: TGTGCCACCAGCTCCAGCTGGGGACAGAACACCGGGGAGCTGTTTTTT.

The rearrangement uses TRBV5-6 and TRBJ2-2, with D perhaps TRBD2 (5 bases). The CDR3 length is 15 residues. CDR1 is SGHDT, CDR2 YYEEEE, per germline. Trimming stripped 0 bases from V and 6 bases from J, with 12 bases between. CDR3 coding DNA: TGTGCCAGCAGCTTGGGGTCTAGCCCCCCCGGGGAGCTGTTTTTT. Amino acids: CASSLGSSPPGELFF.

The chain couples TRBV9 to TRBJ2-2; the D is unclear. Germline V gene lookup returns CDR1 SGDLS and CDR2 YYNGEE. Trimming removed 4 bases from V and 5 bases from J, with 12 bases in between. This CDR3 has 14 residues. The CDR3: CASSTTPRTGELFF. CDR3 coding DNA: TGTGCCAGCAGCACCACCCCCCGGACCGGGGAGCTGTTTTTT.

V gene TRBV2 combines with J gene TRBJ1-4, with D possibly TRBD1 on 6 matching bases. Looked up from germline, CDR1 is SNHLY and CDR2 is FYNNEI. V lost 7 bases to trimming and J lost 1 base, with 7 bases between them. The CDR3 consists of 13 residues. The DNA for the CDR3 is TGTGCCAGCAAACAGGGAACTAATGAAAAACTGTTTTTT. Its protein is CASKQGTNEKLFF.

The chain uses TRBV7-2 and TRBJ2-5; D unresolved. The CDR3 is made up of 15 amino acids. V dropped 2 bases and J dropped 2 bases, with 12 bases sitting between them. Looked up from germline, CDR1 is SGHTA and CDR2 is FQGNSA. The CDR3 sequence: CASSLFGGNQETQYF. The DNA of the CDR3 is TGTGCCAGCAGCTTATTCGGTGGAAATCAAGAGACCCAGTACTTC. The full variable domain, its missing parts supplied by reference TRBV7-2 and TRBJ2-5, is GAGVSQSPSNKVTEKGKDVELRCDPISGHTALYWYRQSLGQGLEFLIYFQGNSAPDKSGLPSDRFSAERTGGSVSTLTIQRTQQEDSAVYLCASSLFGGNQETQYFGPGTRLLVL.

The rearrangement uses TRBV5-6 and TRBJ2-3; D unresolved. The CDR3 runs 17 residues. Trimming removed 0 bases from V and 0 bases from J, with 14 bases in between. CDR1 is SGHDT and CDR2 is YYEEEE in the germline V gene. The CDR3 loop reads CASSLERRSPSTDTQYF. The DNA of the CDR3 is TGTGCCAGCAGCTTGGAACGGCGGTCGCCCAGCACAGATACGCAGTATTTT. Based on the CDR3 plus reference TRBV5-6 and TRBJ2-3, the full variable domain is DAGVTQSPTHLIKTRGQQVTLRCSPKSGHDTVSWYQQALGQGPQFIFQYYEEEERQRGNFPDRFSGHQFPNYSSELNVNALLLGDSALYLCASSLERRSPSTDTQYFGPGTRLTVL.

This chain joins TRBV7-3 and TRBJ1-1, with D unresolved. Per germline, CDR1 SGHTA and CDR2 FQGTGA. V was cut by 3 bases and J by 7 bases, with 12 bases left in between. The length of the CDR3 is 13 residues. The CDR3 spells CASSFGEGLEAFF. The CDR3 bases are TGTGCCAGCAGCTTCGGAGAGGGCCTTGAAGCTTTCTTT.

DNA of the CDR3: TGTGCCAGTAGACGCGCGGGGGGTACCTACAATGAGCAGTTCTTC. Encoded protein: CASRRAGGTYNEQFF. The chain recombines TRBV19 with TRBJ2-1; 8 bases are shared with TRBD2. Unmatched junction bases numbered 6, after V lost 6 bases and J lost 2 bases. CDR3 length equals 15 residues. CDR1 LNHDA and CDR2 SQIVND come from the germline V gene (reference sequence).

The chain combines TRBV7-3 with TRBJ2-3; a weak D match, TRBD2 (7 bases). Germline V CDR1 and CDR2: SGHTA, FQGTGA. The CDR3 is 18 residues long. The V and J ends lost 5 bases and 3 bases respectively, with 24 bases between them. CDR3 region: CASSLTTRWGGGTDTQYF. Here the CDR3 DNA reads TGTGCCAGCAGCCTCACCACGCGGTGGGGGGGCGGGACAGATACGCAGTATTTT.

The CDR3 protein is CASSPTAPGEKLFF. As DNA, the CDR3 is TGTGCCAGCAGTCCGACTGCTCCCGGGGAAAAACTGTTTTTT. The genes are TRBV11-1 and TRBJ1-4; D not resolved. V lost 6 bases, J lost 8 bases, and 16 bases lay in between. Per germline, CDR1 SGHAT and CDR2 FQDESV (reference sequence). The CDR3 is 14 amino acids.

The chain has TRBV29-1 and TRBJ2-7; D is perhaps TRBD1 (5 bases). Germline values: CDR1 SQVTM, CDR2 ANQGSEA. The CDR3 runs 13 residues. V was trimmed by 5 bases and J by 6 bases, leaving 17 bases between them. CDR3 DNA sequence: TGCAGCGTTACGAGGTTAGGGGCGCGCGAGCAGTACTTC. It is translated as CSVTRLGAREQYF.

The rearrangement joins TRBV7-9 to TRBJ1-3, with no clear D. CDR1 is SEHNR and CDR2 is FQNEAQ in the germline V gene (reference sequence). The CDR3 runs to 13 residues. V was cut by 5 bases and J by 1 base, with 6 bases left in between. DNA of the CDR3: TGTGCCAGCAGCGGGGTTTCTGGAAACACCATATATTTT. Its protein product is CASSGVSGNTIYF.

The chain links TRBV7-8 to TRBJ2-3, with TRBD2 matching over 9 bases. This CDR3 has 17 residues. J lost 1 base, V lost 4 bases, and 9 bases had no gene match. Per the germline V gene, CDR1 is SGHVS and CDR2 is FQNEAQ. CDR3 nucleotides: TGTGCCAGCAGCTCGAACTTAGCGGGAGCCGGCACAGATACGCAGTATTTT. This codes for CASSSNLAGAGTDTQYF.

The V call is TRBV5-1, the J call TRBJ2-6; no firm D call. This CDR3 has 15 amino acids. Trimming removed 4 bases from V and 1 base from J, with 9 bases in between. CDR1 is SGHRS, CDR2 YFSETQ, per germline. CDR3 loop: CASSSLGSGANVLTF. The CDR3 nucleotides read TGCGCCAGCAGCAGTTTGGGGTCTGGGGCCAACGTCCTGACTTTC.

CDR3 nucleotides: TGTGCCAGCAGGAAGACTAGACAGAACACCGGGGAGCTGTTTTTT. It is translated as CASRKTRQNTGELFF. The chain employs TRBV6-1 and TRBJ2-2; weak D call: TRBD2 (6 bases). The CDR3 loop spans 15 amino acids. Germline V gene sequence: CDR1 MNHNS, CDR2 SASEGT. Trimming removed 6 bases from V and 1 base from J, with 12 bases in between.

The V call is TRBV9, the J call TRBJ2-3; the match to TRBD2 covers 8 bases. Looked up from germline, CDR1 is SGDLS and CDR2 is YYNGEE. The CDR3 is 11 amino acids. V lost 4 bases, J lost 8 bases, and 0 bases stayed unmatched. In DNA form, the CDR3 reads TGTGCCAGCAGCCGGGGGGGTACGCAGTATTTT. It codes for CASSRGGTQYF.